Below, 24 T cell receptor beta chains from the same sample are listed, as sequenced in a study of T cells in women clearing cervical HPV infection. Sequencing was performed with immunoSEQ multiplex PCR; in TCRdb, only in-frame clones are kept and a portion is missing. Its listing shows about 22,000 clones. Sequenced material: blood buffy coat. The receptors derive from a woman between 18 and 75 years old with a cervical HPV16 infection that either progressed to CIN3+ or cleared (not recorded which).

Turning to this clone: The read ends 3 residues early relative to the CDR3; the germline J gene fills the gap. The chain employs TRBV3-1 (or the pseudogene TRBV3-2) and TRBJ2-2; 11 positions agree with TRBD2. Germline V gene sequence: CDR1 LGHDT, CDR2 YNNKEL (reference sequence). After removal of 4 bases from V and 6 bases from J, the junction contained 4 bases not matched to a gene. There are 15 residues in the CDR3. The DNA read from the CDR3 is TGTGCCAGCAGCCCCCTAGCGGGGGGTGCCGGGGAG. Translating it yields CASSPLAGGAGE. The whole CDR3 region reads CASSPLAGGAGELFF.

This clone registers medium-sized by frequency. The DNA ends 3 residues before the CDR3 does, and the rest of the CDR3 is filled in from the germline J gene. The rearrangement joins TRBV14 to TRBJ1-6, with no clear D. This CDR3 spans 15 amino acids. The V gene lost 2 bases and the J gene lost 10 bases, with 15 bases spanning the gap. The germline gives CDR1 SGHDN, CDR2 FVKESK. CDR3 sequence: CASSQRPTNRSPLHF. CDR3 DNA (partial): TGTGCCAGCAGCCAACGGCCCACTAATCGGTCACCC.

In the case of this clone: With the read ending 3 residues before the CDR3 end, the germline J gene is used to fill in that end. V is TRBV5-1 and J is TRBJ2-3; 10 nucleotides match TRBD2. Losses at the gene ends were 2 bases for V and 0 bases for J; bases not matched to a gene: 6. The germline gives CDR1 SGHRS, CDR2 YFSETQ. This CDR3 comprises 17 residues. The covered CDR3 bases are TGCGCCAGCAGCTTCAGCGGGGGGGATCCTAGCACAGATACG. Its protein product is CASSFSGGDPSTDT. The whole CDR3 protein reads CASSFSGGDPSTDTQYF.

Of note for this clone: The sequence runs out 3 residues before the end of the CDR3; the remainder is reconstructed from the germline J gene. The chain recombines TRBV2 with TRBJ2-2; the D gene is possibly TRBD2 (7 bases). This CDR3 comprises 15 residues. Deletions cut 4 bases from V and 5 bases from J, with 14 bases between. Looked up from germline, CDR1 is SNHLY and CDR2 is FYNNEI. CDR3 region: CASSGGGRGTGELFF. The DNA read from the CDR3 is TGTGCCAGCAGTGGCGGGGGCCGAGGAACCGGGGAG. The variable domain in full, with the rest retrieved from reference TRBV2 and TRBJ2-2, is EPEVTQTPSHQVTQMGQEVILRCVPISNHLYFYWYRQILGQKVEFLVSFYNNEISEKSEIFDDQFSVERPDGSNFTLKIRSTKLEDSAMYFCASSGGGRGTGELFFGEGSRLTVL.

This clone shows up as medium-sized by frequency. The sequenced fragment ends 3 residues before the CDR3 boundary, so the rest is inferred from the germline J gene. The chain has TRBV12-3 or TRBV12-4 and TRBJ2-1; D perhaps matches TRBD2 (5 bases). Between the trimmed V and J ends, which lost 1 base and 3 bases, there was a span of 10 bases. The CDR3 extends over 15 amino acids. CDR3: CASSLGGLLYNEQFF. The DNA read from the CDR3 is TGTGCCAGCAGTTTAGGCGGGCTCCTCTACAATGAG.

On this clone itself: The CDR3 end falls 3 residues outside the read, so it is completed with the germline J gene. The chain joins TRBV19 to TRBJ2-2, with 8 nucleotides matching TRBD2. The CDR3 covers 16 residues. Germline V gives CDR1 LNHDA, CDR2 SQIVND (reference sequence). Trimming cost V 10 bases and J 2 bases; bases outside gene matches: 12. The CDR3 DNA, read in part, is TGTGCCATCGAAGGGTCCAGCGGGGGAAACACCGGGGAG. Its protein product is CAIEGSSGGNTGE. The whole CDR3 reads CAIEGSSGGNTGELFF.

With regard to this clone: The read stops 3 residues short of the end of the CDR3; the missing end is completed from the germline J gene. The chain combines TRBV5-4 with TRBJ1-1; D is uncertain. Germline CDR1 is SGHNT and CDR2 is YYREEE (reference sequence). V was shortened by 1 base and J by 1 base, with 8 bases between the two germline ends. CDR3 size: 14 residues. CDR3: CASSLTSSNTEAFF. The covered CDR3 bases are TGTGCCAGCAGCTTGACTTCGTCGAACACTGAA.

CDR3 loop: CASSLVRGPQETQYF. CDR3 DNA (partial): TGTGCCAGCAGCTTAGTAAGAGGTCCCCAAGAGACC. The V call is TRBV7-2, the J call TRBJ2-5, with D hard to call. The CDR3 extends 3 residues past the end of the read, so its final part is completed from the germline J gene. Germline V gene sequence: CDR1 SGHTA, CDR2 FQGNSA. The CDR3 sequence is 15 residues long. V was shortened by 1 base and J by 1 base, with 10 bases between the two germline ends.

CDR3 in amino acids: CASSLEGDSDYTF. Incomplete CDR3 DNA: TGTGCCAGCTCACTGGAAGGGGACAGCGAC. The V call is TRBV18, the J call TRBJ1-2; 7 positions agree with TRBD1. The CDR3 end lies 3 residues beyond the end of the read and is filled in from the germline J gene. In germline, CDR1 is KGHSH, CDR2 LQKENI. The CDR3 extends over 13 amino acids.

Incomplete CDR3 DNA: TGTGCCAGCAGCTTTAGCAGGGGGCCCTACGAG. Encoded protein: CASSFSRGPYE. The CDR3 reads in full as CASSFSRGPYEQYF. The chain carries TRBV13 and TRBJ2-7; 8 bases match TRBD1. The CDR3 goes on 3 residues after the read ends, and that part is filled in from the germline J gene. With 3 bases clipped from V and 2 bases from J, the junction kept 3 bases outside the gene matches. This CDR3 comprises 14 residues. Germline values: CDR1 PRHDT, CDR2 FYEKMQ (reference sequence).

CDR3: CASSLISQGEQFF. The DNA read from the CDR3 is TGTGCCAGCAGCTTGATTAGCCAGGGTGAG. The J gene is TRBJ2-1, the V gene TRBV5-4, with D perhaps TRBD1 (5 bases). The read stops 3 residues short of the end of the CDR3; the missing end is completed from the germline J gene. V was clipped by 1 base and J by 9 bases, with 11 bases between them. CDR3 length: 13 residues. CDR1 and CDR2 from the germline V gene are SGHNT and YYREEE (reference sequence).

In regard to this clone: The missing CDR3 end, 3 residues past where the read stops, is filled in from the germline J gene. Other DNA sequences of this sample code for an identical CDR3. This chain uses TRBV20-1 with TRBJ2-3; 7 bases agree with TRBD2. The J segment lost 0 bases and the V segment lost 3 bases, leaving 3 bases of the junction unmatched. CDR3 size: 14 residues. Germline V gene data show CDR1 as DFQATT and CDR2 as SNEGSKA (reference sequence). Partial CDR3 DNA: TGCAGTGCTAGGGGAGGGGCCAGCACAGATACG. It codes for CSARGGASTDT. The entire CDR3 protein is CSARGGASTDTQYF.

The CDR3 bases that were read are TGCGCCAGCAGCTTGGAGGCAGGCCAATGGTATGGC. This codes for CASSLEAGQWYG. The entire CDR3 protein is CASSLEAGQWYGYTF. The chain is built from TRBV5-1 and TRBJ1-2; unclear D gene. The DNA ends 3 residues before the CDR3 does, and the rest of the CDR3 is filled in from the germline J gene. Germline V gene sequence: CDR1 SGHRS, CDR2 YFSETQ. V gave up 0 bases and J gave up 5 bases, with 14 bases separating them. The CDR3 is made up of 15 amino acids.

In the case of this clone: The read terminates 3 residues ahead of where the CDR3 ends, so the germline J gene completes it. The chain is built from TRBV13 and TRBJ2-3; 10 bases are shared with TRBD2. Germline CDR1 reads PRHDT; CDR2 reads FYEKMQ (reference sequence). The CDR3 totals 18 residues. V lost 5 bases to trimming and J lost 2 bases; unmatched junction nucleotides: 13. The CDR3 region is CASSLNQPSGSLTDTQYF. The CDR3 DNA, read in part, is TGTGCCAGCAGCCTCAACCAGCCTAGCGGGAGTCTCACAGATACG.

The covered CDR3 bases are TGCAGTGCCCGCCCGGGACTAGCGGGACAAGAGACC. Translation: CSARPGLAGQET. The full-length CDR3 reads as CSARPGLAGQETQYF. V gene TRBV20-1 combines with J gene TRBJ2-5; 13 bases are shared with TRBD2. The read ends 3 residues early relative to the CDR3; the germline J gene fills the gap. J lost 2 bases, V lost 6 bases, and 6 bases had no gene match. There are 15 residues in the CDR3. Germline CDR1 is DFQATT and CDR2 is SNEGSKA (reference sequence).

With respect to this clone: Read data end 3 residues before the CDR3 end; the end is taken from the germline J gene. The chain is built from TRBV5-1 and TRBJ1-1, with 8 bases fitting TRBD1. After removal of 4 bases from V and 6 bases from J, the junction contained 5 bases not matched to a gene. This CDR3 contains 13 residues. The germline CDR1 and CDR2 sequences are SGHRS and YFSETQ. The CDR3 loop is CASSQDRVAEAFF. CDR3 DNA, as far as it was read: TGCGCCAGCAGCCAGGACAGGGTGGCTGAA.

The DNA read from the CDR3 is TGTGCCAGCAGCTTAGTGGAGGGGTACTATGGC. It codes for CASSLVEGYYG. The whole CDR3 region reads CASSLVEGYYGYTF. The V call is TRBV7-8, the J call TRBJ1-2; D perhaps matches TRBD1 (5 bases). The read ends 3 residues shy of where the CDR3 ends; the end is completed using the germline J gene. Trimming stripped 1 base from V and 3 bases from J, with 9 bases between. This CDR3 is built from 14 residues. CDR1 and CDR2 from the germline V gene are SGHVS and FQNEAQ.

As for this clone: The read gets to within 3 residues of the CDR3 end, and the germline J gene fills in the rest. The J gene is TRBJ2-5, the V gene TRBV9; 13 nucleotides align to TRBD2. V dropped 0 bases and J dropped 4; count of bases not matched to a gene: 6. The CDR3 length is 17 residues. From germline, CDR1 is SGDLS and CDR2 YYNGEE. The sequenced CDR3 bases are TGTGCCAGCAGCGTAGGGACTAGCGGGAGTTGGGGAGAGACC. As protein: CASSVGTSGSWGET. The whole CDR3 sequence is CASSVGTSGSWGETQYF.

Comments on this clone: The CDR3 goes on 3 residues after the read ends, and that part is filled in from the germline J gene. This chain connects TRBV20-1 to TRBJ1-5; 7 nucleotides line up with TRBD1. Germline V gives CDR1 DFQATT, CDR2 SNEGSKA (reference sequence). The CDR3 consists of 14 residues. V lost 1 base and J lost 3; bases outside the gene matches: 3. The CDR3 region is CSARGQGDNQPQHF. The part of the CDR3 DNA that was read is TGCAGTGCTAGAGGACAGGGAGACAATCAGCCC.

Concerning this clone itself: The read terminates 3 residues ahead of where the CDR3 ends, so the germline J gene completes it. J is TRBJ2-1 and V is TRBV5-1, with D possibly being TRBD2 (5 bases). The CDR3 runs to 15 residues. The V gene lost 2 bases and the J gene lost 5 bases, with 14 bases spanning the gap. The germline gives CDR1 SGHRS, CDR2 YFSETQ. The CDR3 loop reads CASSLAAGLNNEQFF. The sequenced CDR3 bases are TGCGCCAGCAGCTTAGCCGCCGGACTTAACAATGAG.

About this clone itself: The read halts 3 residues ahead of the CDR3 end, with the missing end drawn from the germline J gene. This sequence joins TRBV7-9 and TRBJ2-4; TRBD2 matches at 13 bases. CDR3 length: 13 amino acids. CDR1 and CDR2 (germline): SEHNR, FQNEAQ (reference sequence). The CDR3 here is CASSLGTSGSQYF. The DNA read from the CDR3 is TGTGCCAGCAGCTTAGGGACTAGCGGGAGT. Complete variable domain (other parts from reference TRBV7-9 and TRBJ2-4): DTGVSQNPRHKITKRGQNVTFRCDPISEHNRLYWYRQTLGQGPEFLTYFQNEAQLEKSRLLSDRFSAERPKGSFSTLEIQRTEQGDSAMYLCASSLGTSGSQYFGAGTRLSVL.

With respect to this clone: The read terminates 3 residues ahead of where the CDR3 ends, so the germline J gene completes it. The V gene is TRBV7-9, the J gene TRBJ2-1, with 7 positions matching TRBD1. V gave up 3 bases and J gave up 8 bases; unmatched junction bases: 4. This CDR3 has 13 amino acids. Germline V gene data show CDR1 as SEHNR and CDR2 as FQNEAQ (reference sequence). The CDR3 sequence is CASSFEQGHEQFF. Incomplete CDR3 DNA: TGTGCCAGCAGCTTCGAACAGGGGCATGAG.

A word on this clone: The read comes to an end 3 residues before the CDR3 does, leaving the germline J gene to fill in the end. The chain is built from TRBV4-1 and TRBJ2-2; 7 nucleotides agree with TRBD2. The CDR3 runs 17 residues. V lost 2 bases, J lost 1 base, and 7 bases stayed unmatched. In germline, CDR1 is MGHRA, CDR2 YSYEKL. The CDR3 bases that were read are TGCGCCAGCAGCCAAAAGTCTAGCGGAATGAACACCGGGGAG. This encodes CASSQKSSGMNTGE. The complete CDR3 sequence is CASSQKSSGMNTGELFF.

As regards this clone: The read ends 3 residues before the CDR3 terminus; that terminus is restored from the germline J gene. V is TRBV6-2 or TRBV6-3 and J is TRBJ2-5; TRBD2 is a possible D gene (6 bases). The V end lost 6 bases, the J end lost 5 bases, and 13 bases lay between the germline ends. This CDR3 spans 13 amino acids. The germline V gene has CDR1 MNHEY and CDR2 SVGEGT. The CDR3 bases that were read are TGTGCCAGCAGGCAGACTAGTTGGGAGACC. Translation: CASRQTSWET. The whole CDR3 sequence reads CASRQTSWETQYF.